The 12 T cell receptor beta chains below all came from one sample that was sequenced in a study of CD8+CD57+ T cells in acquired aplastic anemia. TCR beta VDJ combinations and CDR3 sequences were profiled from genomic DNA. TCRdb independently ran MiXCR on the reads; one entry per CDR3 protein. The table lists under 350,000 distinct CDR3 sequences, under 65% of them singletons. CD8+CD57+ cell expansion, shown by flow cytometry, had occurred in the patients selected for sequencing. Sample: sorted CD4+, CD8+, or CD8+CD57+ T cells (not recorded which) from PBMCs. The receptors here all came from a human donor with aplastic anemia.

The sample holds many counts of this clonotype. The chain carries TRBV11-2 and TRBJ1-2; 7 bases are a match to TRBD1. CDR1 and CDR2 from the germline V gene are SGHAT and FQNNGV. This CDR3 is 13 amino acids long. V dropped 7 bases and J dropped 4; count of bases not matched to a gene: 6. The CDR3, as DNA: TGTGCCAGCACCCCGACAGGGCCCTATGGCTACACCTTC. Residues: CASTPTGPYGYTF.

This chain connects TRBV20-1 to TRBJ1-2, with D perhaps TRBD1 (5 bases). The CDR3 runs 17 residues. V was cut by 3 bases and J by 6 bases, with 26 bases left in between. CDR1 and CDR2 (germline): DFQATT, SNEGSKA (reference sequence). CDR3 sequence: CSASRSQGAGSYHGYTF. DNA for the CDR3: TGCAGTGCTAGTCGTTCGCAGGGAGCGGGATCGTATCATGGCTACACCTTC.

V gene TRBV11-2 combines with J gene TRBJ2-3; tentative D call: TRBD1 (6 bases). CDR1 SGHAT and CDR2 FQNNGV come from the germline V gene. The CDR3 is made up of 17 amino acids. V was trimmed by 4 bases and J by 4 bases, leaving 21 bases between them. As DNA, the CDR3 is TGTGCCAGCAGCTCGCTTGGGGGCCCCGTACGGGCAGATACGCAGTATTTT. Its protein product is CASSSLGGPVRADTQYF.

The genes are TRBV2 and TRBJ2-2; D may be TRBD2 (5 bases). The V gene lost 8 bases and the J gene lost 7 bases, with 8 bases spanning the gap. The germline V gene encodes CDR1 SNHLY and CDR2 FYNNEI. The CDR3 consists of 11 residues. This CDR3 reads CASVGNGELFF. The CDR3 bases are TGTGCCAGCGTCGGGAACGGGGAGCTGTTTTTT.

This sequence joins TRBV7-2 and TRBJ2-1; 9 nucleotides match TRBD2. CDR1 is SGHTA and CDR2 is FQGNSA in the germline V gene. This CDR3 region has 16 residues. Trimming cost V 5 bases and J 4 bases; bases outside gene matches: 9. The CDR3 sequence is CASSTPRLAAYNEQFF. The CDR3 coding sequence is TGTGCCAGCAGCACCCCCCGACTAGCGGCATACAATGAGCAGTTCTTC.

The chain is built from TRBV29-1 and TRBJ2-1, with D perhaps TRBD1 or TRBD2 (5 bases each). Deletions cut 5 bases from V and 6 bases from J, with 14 bases between. Germline assignment: CDR1 SQVTM and CDR2 ANQGSEA. The CDR3 covers 13 residues. The CDR3 DNA sequence: TGCAGCGTTAATAGGGACGCAACCAATGAGCAGTTCTTC. This gives the protein CSVNRDATNEQFF.

This clonotype was recorded only once. The chain uses TRBV7-2 and TRBJ2-2; no reliable D call. CDR3 length: 14 residues. Deletions cut 4 bases from V and 6 bases from J, with 12 bases between. Germline CDR1 SGHTA, CDR2 FQGNSA. CDR3 residues: CASSYTLIAGELFF. For the CDR3, the DNA is TGTGCCAGCAGCTATACTCTTATCGCCGGGGAGCTGTTTTTT. Full variable domain (remainder filled in from reference TRBV7-2 and TRBJ2-2): GAGVSQSPSNKVTEKGKDVELRCDPISGHTALYWYRQSLGQGLEFLIYFQGNSAPDKSGLPSDRFSAERTGGSVSTLTIQRTQQEDSAVYLCASSYTLIAGELFFGEGSRLTVL.

This clonotype was seen at least ten times. The gene calls are TRBV10-1 and TRBJ2-2, with 7 bases identical to TRBD2. This CDR3 has 13 amino acids. V gave up 7 bases and J gave up 1 base; unmatched junction bases: 0. Germline assignment: CDR1 WNHNN and CDR2 SYGVQD (reference sequence). The chain's CDR3 is CASTSGNTGELFF. The CDR3 DNA reads as TGCGCCAGCACTAGCGGGAACACCGGGGAGCTGTTTTTT.

Remarks on this clonotype: Because the CDR3 is missing its conserved closing phenylalanine or tryptophan, this is likely a read error. The chain couples TRBV7-2 to TRBJ1-1, with D perhaps matching TRBD1 (6 bases). The CDR3 is 15 residues long. CDR1 is SGHTA and CDR2 is FQGNSA in the germline V gene. Between the trimmed V and J ends, which lost 4 bases and 3 bases, there was a span of 15 bases. The CDR3 region has the DNA TGTGCCAGCAGCTGGACAGACAGTAGCGACACTGAAGCTTTCTTG. Its translation is CASSWTDSSDTEAFL.

J is TRBJ1-2 and V is TRBV7-9; no clear D gene. The CDR3 extends over 13 amino acids. The ends were cut back, 1 base at V and 5 bases at J, with 8 bases in the middle. The V gene's germline CDR1 is SEHNR and CDR2 FQNEAQ (reference sequence). CDR3 nucleotides: TGTGCCAGCAGCTTAGGAGGGATATATGGCTACACCTTC. Its protein is CASSLGGIYGYTF.

The chain has TRBV19 and TRBJ2-5; TRBD2 matches at 11 bases. CDR1 LNHDA and CDR2 SQIVND come from the germline V gene (reference sequence). The CDR3 spans 18 residues. Losses at the gene ends were 6 bases for V and 0 bases for J; bases not matched to a gene: 12. Here the CDR3 DNA reads TGTGCCAGTAGCGATACGATCAGACTAGCGGGGTACCAAGAGACCCAGTACTTC. It is translated as CASSDTIRLAGYQETQYF.

The chain uses TRBV15 and TRBJ2-3, with TRBD2 matching over 7 bases. Germline trimming cut 5 bases from V and 2 bases from J; bases unmatched to any gene: 4. CDR3 size: 14 residues. Germline V gene sequence: CDR1 LNHNV, CDR2 YYDKDF (reference sequence). For the CDR3, the DNA is TGTGCCACCAGCTTGCGGGGGATCACAGATACGCAGTATTTT. This codes for CATSLRGITDTQYF.